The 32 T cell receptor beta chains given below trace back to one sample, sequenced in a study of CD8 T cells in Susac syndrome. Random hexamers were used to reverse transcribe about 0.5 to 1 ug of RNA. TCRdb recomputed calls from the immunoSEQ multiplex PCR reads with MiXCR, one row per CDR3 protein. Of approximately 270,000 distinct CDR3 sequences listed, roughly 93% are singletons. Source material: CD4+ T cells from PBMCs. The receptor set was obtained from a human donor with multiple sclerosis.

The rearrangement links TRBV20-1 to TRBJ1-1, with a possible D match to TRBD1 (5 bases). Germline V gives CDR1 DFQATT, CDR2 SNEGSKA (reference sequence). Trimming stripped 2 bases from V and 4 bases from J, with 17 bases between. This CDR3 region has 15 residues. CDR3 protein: CSARYWERGVTEAFF. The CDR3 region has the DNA TGCAGTGCTAGATATTGGGAGCGGGGGGTCACTGAAGCTTTCTTT.

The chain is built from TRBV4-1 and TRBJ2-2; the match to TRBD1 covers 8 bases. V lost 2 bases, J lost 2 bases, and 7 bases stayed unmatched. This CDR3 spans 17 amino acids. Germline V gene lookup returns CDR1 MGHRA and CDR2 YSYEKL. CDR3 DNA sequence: TGCGCCAGCAGCCAATCAGGGGGCTCTCTAAACACCGGGGAGCTGTTTTTT. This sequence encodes CASSQSGGSLNTGELFF.

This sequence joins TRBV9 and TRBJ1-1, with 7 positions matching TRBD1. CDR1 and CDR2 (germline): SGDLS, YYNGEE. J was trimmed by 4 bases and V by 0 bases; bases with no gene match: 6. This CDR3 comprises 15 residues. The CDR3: CASSVEGARGTEAFF. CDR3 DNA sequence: TGTGCCAGCAGCGTAGAGGGGGCTAGAGGCACTGAAGCTTTCTTT.

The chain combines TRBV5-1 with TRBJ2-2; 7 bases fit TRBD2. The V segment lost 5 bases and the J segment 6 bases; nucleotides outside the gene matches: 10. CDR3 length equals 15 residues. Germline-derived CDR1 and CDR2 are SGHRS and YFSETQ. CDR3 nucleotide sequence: TGCGCCAGCAGTCGAGAAGCGGGGTTCCCCGGGGAGCTGTTTTTT. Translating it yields CASSREAGFPGELFF.

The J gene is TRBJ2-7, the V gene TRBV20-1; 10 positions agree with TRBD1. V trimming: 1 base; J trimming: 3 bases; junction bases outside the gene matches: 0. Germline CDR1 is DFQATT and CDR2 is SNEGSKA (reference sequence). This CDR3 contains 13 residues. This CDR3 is CSARGTGGYEQYF. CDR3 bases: TGCAGTGCTAGAGGGACAGGGGGCTACGAGCAGTACTTC.

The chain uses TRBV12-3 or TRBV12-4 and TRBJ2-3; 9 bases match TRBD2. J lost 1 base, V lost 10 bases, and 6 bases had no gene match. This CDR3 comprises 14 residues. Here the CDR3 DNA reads TGTGCCACTAAGGTAGCGGGAGGCACAGATACGCAGTATTTT. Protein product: CATKVAGGTDTQYF.

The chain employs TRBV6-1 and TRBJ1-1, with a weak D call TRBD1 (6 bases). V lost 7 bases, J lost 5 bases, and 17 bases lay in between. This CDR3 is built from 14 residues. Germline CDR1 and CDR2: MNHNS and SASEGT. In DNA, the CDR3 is TGTGCCAGCAAGACGACAGGCGTGACGACTGAAGCTTTCTTT. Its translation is CASKTTGVTTEAFF.

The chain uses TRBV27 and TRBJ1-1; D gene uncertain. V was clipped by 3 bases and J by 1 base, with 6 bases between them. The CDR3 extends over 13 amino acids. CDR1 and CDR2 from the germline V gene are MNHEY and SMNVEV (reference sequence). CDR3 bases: TGTGCCAGCAGTTTCACCCAGAACACTGAAGCTTTCTTT. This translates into CASSFTQNTEAFF.

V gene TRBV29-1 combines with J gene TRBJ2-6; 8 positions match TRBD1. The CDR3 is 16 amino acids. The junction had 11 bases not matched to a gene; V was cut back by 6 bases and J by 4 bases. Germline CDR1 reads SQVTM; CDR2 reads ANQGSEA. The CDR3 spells CSVARGLESGANVLTF. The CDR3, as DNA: TGCAGCGTAGCCAGGGGGCTAGAATCCGGGGCCAACGTCCTGACTTTC.

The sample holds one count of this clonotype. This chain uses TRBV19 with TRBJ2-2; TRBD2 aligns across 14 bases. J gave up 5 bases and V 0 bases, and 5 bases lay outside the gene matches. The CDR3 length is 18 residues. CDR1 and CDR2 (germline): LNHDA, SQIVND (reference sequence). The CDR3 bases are TGTGCCAGTAGTATAGACCGACTAGCGGGAGGGCCGACCGGGGAGCTGTTTTTT. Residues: CASSIDRLAGGPTGELFF. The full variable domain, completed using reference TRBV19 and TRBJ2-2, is DGGITQSPKYLFRKEGQNVTLSCEQNLNHDAMYWYRQDPGQGLRLIYYSQIVNDFQKGDIAEGYSVSREKKESFPLTVTSAQKNPTAFYLCASSIDRLAGGPTGELFFGEGSRLTVL.

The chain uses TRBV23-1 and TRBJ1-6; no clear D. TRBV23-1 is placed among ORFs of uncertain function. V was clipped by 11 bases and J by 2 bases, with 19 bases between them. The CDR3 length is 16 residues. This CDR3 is CAATTLREPYNSPLHF. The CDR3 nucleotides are TGCGCCGCCACGACCTTGAGGGAACCCTATAATTCACCCCTCCACTTT.

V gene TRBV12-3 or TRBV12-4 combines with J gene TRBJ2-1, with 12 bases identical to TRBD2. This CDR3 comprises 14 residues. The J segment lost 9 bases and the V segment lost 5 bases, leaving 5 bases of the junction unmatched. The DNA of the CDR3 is TGTGCCAGCAGTCGACTAGCGGGAGTGGTTGAGCAGTTCTTC. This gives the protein CASSRLAGVVEQFF.

The CDR3 DNA is TGTGCCAGCAGCCGCGGACAGCCGGTGGGGGAGACCCAGTACTTC. Translating gives CASSRGQPVGETQYF. The chain is built from TRBV3-1 and TRBJ2-5; possibly TRBD1 for D (6 bases). The CDR3 runs to 15 residues. V shed 4 bases and J shed 5 bases, with 17 bases lying between them. Germline loops: CDR1 LGHDT, CDR2 YNNKEL (reference sequence).

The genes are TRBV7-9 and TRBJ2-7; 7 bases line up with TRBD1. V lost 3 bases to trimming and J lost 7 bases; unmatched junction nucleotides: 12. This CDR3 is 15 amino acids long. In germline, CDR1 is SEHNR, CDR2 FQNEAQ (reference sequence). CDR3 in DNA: TGTGCCAGCAGCTTGATACAGGGGACAGAAGGAGAGCAGTACTTC. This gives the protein CASSLIQGTEGEQYF.

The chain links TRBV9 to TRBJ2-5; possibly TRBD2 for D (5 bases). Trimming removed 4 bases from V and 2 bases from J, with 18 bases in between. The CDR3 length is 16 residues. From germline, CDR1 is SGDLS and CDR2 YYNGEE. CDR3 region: CASSPSPGPGQETQYF. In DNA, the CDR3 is TGTGCCAGCAGCCCCAGCCCTGGACCGGGACAAGAGACCCAGTACTTC. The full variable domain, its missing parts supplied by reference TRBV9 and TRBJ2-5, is DSGVTQTPKHLITATGQRVTLRCSPRSGDLSVYWYQQSLDQGLQFLIQYYNGEERAKGNILERFSAQQFPDLHSELNLSSLELGDSALYFCASSPSPGPGQETQYFGPGTRLLVL.

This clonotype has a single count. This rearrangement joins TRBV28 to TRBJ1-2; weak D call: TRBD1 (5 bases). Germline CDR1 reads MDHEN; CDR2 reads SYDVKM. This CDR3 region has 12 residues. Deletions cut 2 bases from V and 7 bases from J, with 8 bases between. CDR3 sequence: CASSLGTSGYTF. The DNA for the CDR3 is TGTGCCAGCAGTTTAGGGACGAGTGGCTACACCTTC.

The CDR3 spells CASRSSYNSPLHF. CDR3 nucleotide sequence: TGTGCCAGCAGAAGCTCCTATAATTCACCCCTCCACTTT. The rearrangement joins TRBV27 to TRBJ1-6; D ambiguous. Deletions cut 6 bases from V and 0 bases from J, with 3 bases between. In germline, CDR1 is MNHEY, CDR2 SMNVEV (reference sequence). The length of the CDR3 is 13 residues.

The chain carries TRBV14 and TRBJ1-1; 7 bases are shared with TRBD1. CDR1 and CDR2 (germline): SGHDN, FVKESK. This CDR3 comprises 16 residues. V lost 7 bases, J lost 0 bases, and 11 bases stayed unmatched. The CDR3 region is CASTPGSTGMNTEAFF. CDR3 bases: TGTGCCAGCACTCCCGGGTCGACAGGGATGAACACTGAAGCTTTCTTT.

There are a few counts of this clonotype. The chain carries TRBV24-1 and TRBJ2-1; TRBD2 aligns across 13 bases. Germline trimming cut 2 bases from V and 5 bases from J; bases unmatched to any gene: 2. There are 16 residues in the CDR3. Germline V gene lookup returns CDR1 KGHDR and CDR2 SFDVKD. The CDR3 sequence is CATSDSGLAGDNEQFF. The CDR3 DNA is TGTGCCACCAGTGATTCTGGACTAGCGGGGGACAATGAGCAGTTCTTC.

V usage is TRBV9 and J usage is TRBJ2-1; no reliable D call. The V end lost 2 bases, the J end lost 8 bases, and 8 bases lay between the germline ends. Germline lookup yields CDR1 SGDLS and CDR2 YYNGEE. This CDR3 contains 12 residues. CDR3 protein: CASSVSEYEQFF. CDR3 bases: TGTGCCAGCAGCGTTTCGGAGTATGAGCAGTTCTTC.

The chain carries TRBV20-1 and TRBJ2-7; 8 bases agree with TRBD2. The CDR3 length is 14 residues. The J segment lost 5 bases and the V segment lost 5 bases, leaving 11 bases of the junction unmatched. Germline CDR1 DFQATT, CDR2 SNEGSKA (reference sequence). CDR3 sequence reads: CSAPPLDGGDEQYF. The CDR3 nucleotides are TGCAGTGCTCCACCTCTTGACGGGGGGGACGAGCAGTACTTC.

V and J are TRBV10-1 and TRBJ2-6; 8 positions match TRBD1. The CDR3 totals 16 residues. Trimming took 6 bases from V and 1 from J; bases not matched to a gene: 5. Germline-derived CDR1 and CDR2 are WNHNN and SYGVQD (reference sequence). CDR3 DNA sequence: TGCGCCAGCAGGCGGACAGGGCGTTCTGGGGCCAACGTCCTGACTTTC. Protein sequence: CASRRTGRSGANVLTF.

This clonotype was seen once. For the CDR3, the DNA is TGTGCCAGCAGCTTAAGTAGCGTCCCAGATACGCAGTATTTT. Amino acids: CASSLSSVPDTQYF. The J gene is TRBJ2-3, the V gene TRBV7-9, with D possibly being TRBD2 (5 bases). Trimming removed 2 bases from V and 4 bases from J, with 10 bases in between. The CDR3 loop spans 14 amino acids. From germline, CDR1 is SEHNR and CDR2 FQNEAQ (reference sequence).

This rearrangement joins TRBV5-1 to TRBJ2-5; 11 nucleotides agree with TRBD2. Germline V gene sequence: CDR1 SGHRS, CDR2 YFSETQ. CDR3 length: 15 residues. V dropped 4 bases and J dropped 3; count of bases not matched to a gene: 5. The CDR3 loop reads CASSDLGLAEETQYF. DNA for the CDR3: TGCGCCAGCAGCGACCTGGGACTAGCGGAAGAGACCCAGTACTTC.

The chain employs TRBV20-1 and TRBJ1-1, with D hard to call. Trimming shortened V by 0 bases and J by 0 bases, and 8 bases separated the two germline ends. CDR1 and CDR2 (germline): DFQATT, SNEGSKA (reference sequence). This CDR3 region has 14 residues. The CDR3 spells CSARDSWLNTEAFF. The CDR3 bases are TGCAGTGCTAGAGATTCCTGGCTGAACACTGAAGCTTTCTTT.

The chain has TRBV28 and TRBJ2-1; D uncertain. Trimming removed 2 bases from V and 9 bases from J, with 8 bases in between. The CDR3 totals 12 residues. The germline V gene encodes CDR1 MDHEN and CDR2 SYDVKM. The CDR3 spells CASSLILGEQFF. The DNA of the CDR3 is TGTGCCAGCAGTTTAATTCTTGGTGAGCAGTTCTTC.

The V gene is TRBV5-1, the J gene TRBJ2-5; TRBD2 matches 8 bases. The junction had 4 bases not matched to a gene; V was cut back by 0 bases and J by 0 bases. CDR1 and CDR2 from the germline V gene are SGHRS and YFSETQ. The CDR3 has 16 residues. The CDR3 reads CASSLGPGGHQETQYF. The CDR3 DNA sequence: TGCGCCAGCAGCTTGGGCCCGGGGGGGCACCAAGAGACCCAGTACTTC.

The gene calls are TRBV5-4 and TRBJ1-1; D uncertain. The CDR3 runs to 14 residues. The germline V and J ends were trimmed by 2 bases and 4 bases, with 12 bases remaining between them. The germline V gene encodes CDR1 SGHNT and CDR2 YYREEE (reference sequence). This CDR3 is CASSFPQRPTEAFF. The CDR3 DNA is TGTGCCAGCAGCTTCCCGCAGAGACCCACTGAAGCTTTCTTT.

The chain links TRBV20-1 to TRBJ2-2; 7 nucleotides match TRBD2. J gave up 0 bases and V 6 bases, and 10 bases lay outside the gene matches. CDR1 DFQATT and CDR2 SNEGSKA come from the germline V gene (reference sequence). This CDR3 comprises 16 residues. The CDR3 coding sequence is TGCAGTGCGGGGGGGAACCGCCTCGCGAACACCGGGGAGCTGTTTTTT. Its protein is CSAGGNRLANTGELFF.

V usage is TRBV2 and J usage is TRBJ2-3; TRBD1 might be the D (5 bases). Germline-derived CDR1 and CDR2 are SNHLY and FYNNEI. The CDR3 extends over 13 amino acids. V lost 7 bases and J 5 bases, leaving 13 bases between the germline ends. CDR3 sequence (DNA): TGTGCCAGCAAAATTTCAGGGCTAGATACGCAGTATTTT. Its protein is CASKISGLDTQYF.

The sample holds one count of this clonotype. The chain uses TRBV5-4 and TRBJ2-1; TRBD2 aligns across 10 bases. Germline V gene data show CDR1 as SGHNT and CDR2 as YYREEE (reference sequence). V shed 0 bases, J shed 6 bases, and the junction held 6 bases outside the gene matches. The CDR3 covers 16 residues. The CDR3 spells CASSLATSGSRNEQFF. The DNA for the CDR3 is TGTGCCAGCAGCTTGGCGACTAGCGGGTCCCGCAATGAGCAGTTCTTC.

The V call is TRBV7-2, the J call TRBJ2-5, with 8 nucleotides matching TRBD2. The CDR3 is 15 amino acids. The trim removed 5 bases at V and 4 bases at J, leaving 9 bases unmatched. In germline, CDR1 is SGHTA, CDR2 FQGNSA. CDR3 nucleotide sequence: TGTGCCAGCAGCCCGAGCGGGAGTAAAGGAGAGACCCAGTACTTC. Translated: CASSPSGSKGETQYF. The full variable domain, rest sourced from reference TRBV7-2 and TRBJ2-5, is GAGVSQSPSNKVTEKGKDVELRCDPISGHTALYWYRQSLGQGLEFLIYFQGNSAPDKSGLPSDRFSAERTGGSVSTLTIQRTQQEDSAVYLCASSPSGSKGETQYFGPGTRLLVL.